This T cell receptor (beta chain) was sequenced for a study of CD8 T cells in Susac syndrome. This CDR3 spans 14 amino acids. V was pared by 4 bases and J by 2 bases, with 5 bases of the junction left unmatched. Germline loops: CDR1 DFQATT, CDR2 SNEGSKA (reference sequence). When the RNA was reverse transcribed, random hexamers were used with an input of roughly 0.5 to 1 ug. An immunoSEQ multiplex PCR generated amplified TCR beta CDR3 products spanning 54 Vbeta and 13 Jbeta. Using its own MiXCR run on the immunoSEQ multiplex PCR reads, TCRdb lists one record per CDR3 protein. Of 50,000 or so distinct CDR3 sequences listed, just over 90% were seen once; the top ten hold around 0.49%. Sequencing of TCR beta was performed on blood CD8+ and CD4+ T cells. Each multiple sclerosis control was a treatment-naive patient with relapsing-remitting disease that was either stable or active. While CD8+ and CD4+ T cells were isolated negatively, TEMRA cells were enriched by FACS.

The origin of this receptor is a human donor with multiple sclerosis. Sequenced material: CD8+ T cells from PBMCs. The rearrangement links TRBV20-1 to TRBJ2-3; 8 bases line up with TRBD2. CDR3 coding DNA: TGCAGTGCTAAATGGCGGGGGGTCACAGATACGCAGTATTTT. This gives the protein CSAKWRGVTDTQYF.